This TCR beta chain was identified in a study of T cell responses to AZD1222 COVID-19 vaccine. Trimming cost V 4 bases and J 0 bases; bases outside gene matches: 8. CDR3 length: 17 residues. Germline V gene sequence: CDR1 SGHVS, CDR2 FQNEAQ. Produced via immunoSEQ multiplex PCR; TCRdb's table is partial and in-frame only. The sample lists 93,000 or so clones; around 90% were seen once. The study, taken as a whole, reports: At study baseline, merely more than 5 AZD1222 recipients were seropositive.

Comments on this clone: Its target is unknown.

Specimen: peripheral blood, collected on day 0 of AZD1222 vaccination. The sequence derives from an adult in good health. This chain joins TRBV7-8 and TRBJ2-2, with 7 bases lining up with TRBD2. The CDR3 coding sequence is TGTGCCAGCAGCTCAGTGAGGGGACTAACGAACACCGGGGAGCTGTTTTTT. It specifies CASSSVRGLTNTGELFF.